Listed below are T cell receptor beta chains from one sample, sequenced in a study of blood T cell repertoires in COVID-19. Method: immunoSEQ multiplex PCR; TCRdb's copy keeps in-frame clones and lacks some. The sample has under 400,000 clones; under 90% are singletons. The sample comprised peripheral blood. These receptors were collected from a woman in her twenties or thirties with COVID-19, enrolled during active disease. The CDR3 runs from the conserved cysteine through the conserved F or W. D genes are given only for firm matches. Clone sizes are given selectively: once, few, many, or a class where the clone is expanded.

J,D,size,V,DNA,CDR3
TRBJ2-3,TRBD2,.,TRBV6-5,TGTGCCAGCAGTTACCGCCGGACTAGCAAGGATACGCAGTATTTT,CASSYRRTSKDTQYF
TRBJ2-3,TRBD2,.,TRBV19,TGTGCCAGTAGTATAGATCGGCTAGCGGTGATGGCAGATACGCAGTATTTT,CASSIDRLAVMADTQYF
TRBJ1-1,TRBD1,.,TRBV25-1,TGTGCCAGCAGTGAATACGTGCAGGGGGGCTGGGGCACTGAAGCTTTCTTT,CASSEYVQGGWGTEAFF
TRBJ2-2,TRBD1,.,TRBV10-3,TGTGCCATCAGTGGAGGACAGGGGGCAAACACCGGGGAGCTGTTTTTT,CAISGGQGANTGELFF
TRBJ1-4,.,.,TRBV4-1,TGCGCCAGCAGCCAAGTCGGTCGGAACGCCGGGGGGGAAAAACTGTTTTTT,CASSQVGRNAGGEKLFF
TRBJ2-1,.,.,TRBV27,TGTGCCAGCAGTTTTAGCGCGGAGTACAATGAGCAGTTCTTC,CASSFSAEYNEQFF
TRBJ2-7,.,.,TRBV27,TGTGCCAGCAGTGTTAGGCAGGGGGGTGCCTACGAGCAGTACTTC,CASSVRQGGAYEQYF
TRBJ2-7,TRBD1,.,TRBV18,TGTGCCAGCTCACCACTCACAGGGGAATCCTACGAGCAGTACTTC,CASSPLTGESYEQYF
TRBJ2-7,TRBD2,.,TRBV4-2,TGTGCCAGCAGCCAAGGGGCTAGCGGGAGGGGTTACGAGCAGTACTTC,CASSQGASGRGYEQYF
TRBJ2-7,TRBD1,.,TRBV18,TGTGCCAGCTCATGGGACAGGCCACCCTACGAGCAGTACTTC,CASSWDRPPYEQYF
TRBJ1-1,.,.,TRBV6-2/TRBV6-3,TGTGCCAGCAGTTCTGAGGCGGGACGGGCTTTCTTT,CASSSEAGRAFF
TRBJ2-7,.,.,TRBV5-6,TGTGCCAGCAGCTTGGTCGGGGTCACGAAGGGGCAGTACTTC,CASSLVGVTKGQYF
TRBJ1-2,.,few,TRBV10-1,TGCGCCAGCAGTGAGTCGATTTCAGAAAGTTATGGCTACACCTTC,CASSESISESYGYTF
TRBJ1-6,TRBD1,.,TRBV5-1,TGCGCCAGCAGCCCAACAGGGGGCTCCTATAATTCACCCCTCCACTTT,CASSPTGGSYNSPLHF
TRBJ2-1,.,.,TRBV7-2,TGTGCCAGCAGCTTAGTAGGACAGAGTTCGGTTGAGCAGTTCTTC,CASSLVGQSSVEQFF